This is a list of T cell receptor beta chains from one sample in a study of blood T cell repertoires in COVID-19. Assay: immunoSEQ multiplex PCR; the TCRdb copy retains only in-frame clones and omits some. The sample yields approximately 99,000 clones, approximately 85% seen once. The sample comprised peripheral blood. The receptor source for this set is a human donor in a cohort sampled during active COVID-19. Both conserved end residues are part of each CDR3. Each record gives: D gene, V gene, J gene, clone size, CDR3 protein, CDR3 DNA. D genes are given only for firm matches. Some rows mark clone size as missing; the rest say once, few, many or name a class of expanded clone.

d_gene: TRBD2; v_gene: TRBV7-7; j_gene: TRBJ2-1; abundance: .; CDR3aa: CASSPSSGRGNEQFF; CDR3nt: TGTGCTAGCAGCCCCTCTAGCGGGAGGGGCAATGAGCAGTTCTTC
d_gene: .; v_gene: TRBV3-1/TRBV3-2; j_gene: TRBJ1-1; abundance: few; CDR3aa: CASSQGQHTEAFF; CDR3nt: TGTGCCAGCAGCCAAGGACAGCACACTGAAGCTTTCTTT
d_gene: TRBD2; v_gene: TRBV4-1; j_gene: TRBJ2-1; abundance: .; CDR3aa: CASSQTTGTSGYNEQFF; CDR3nt: TGCGCCAGCAGCCAAACAACCGGGACTAGCGGTTACAATGAGCAGTTCTTC
d_gene: TRBD1; v_gene: TRBV11-2; j_gene: TRBJ2-7; abundance: .; CDR3aa: CASSGQGYEQYF; CDR3nt: TGTGCCAGCAGCGGACAGGGCTACGAGCAGTACTTC
d_gene: .; v_gene: TRBV12-3/TRBV12-4; j_gene: TRBJ1-3; abundance: .; CDR3aa: CASSLGPGNTIYF; CDR3nt: TGTGCCAGCAGTCTGGGGCCCGGAAACACCATATATTTT
d_gene: TRBD2; v_gene: TRBV4-2; j_gene: TRBJ2-6; abundance: .; CDR3aa: CARSNGGAGANVLTF; CDR3nt: TGTGCCCGCAGCAACGGGGGGGCGGGGGCCAACGTCCTGACTTTC
d_gene: TRBD1; v_gene: TRBV7-6; j_gene: TRBJ1-2; abundance: once; CDR3aa: CASSPEAQGGSYGYTF; CDR3nt: TGTGCCAGCAGTCCCGAGGCCCAAGGGGGCAGCTATGGCTACACCTTC
d_gene: .; v_gene: TRBV3-1/TRBV3-2; j_gene: TRBJ2-7; abundance: once; CDR3aa: CASSQAVTSYEQYF; CDR3nt: TGTGCCAGCAGCCAGGCTGTTACATCCTACGAGCAGTACTTC
d_gene: TRBD1; v_gene: TRBV6-5; j_gene: TRBJ2-7; abundance: .; CDR3aa: CASLPGQGYEQYF; CDR3nt: TGTGCCAGCTTACCGGGACAGGGATACGAGCAGTACTTC
d_gene: .; v_gene: TRBV6-5; j_gene: TRBJ2-5; abundance: once; CDR3aa: CASRTAYQETQYF; CDR3nt: TGTGCCAGCAGGACAGCGTACCAAGAGACCCAGTACTTC
d_gene: TRBD2; v_gene: TRBV19; j_gene: TRBJ2-7; abundance: .; CDR3aa: CASSSGLAGGRSSYEQYF; CDR3nt: TGTGCCAGTAGTTCGGGACTAGCGGGGGGGCGGAGCTCCTACGAGCAGTACTTC
d_gene: .; v_gene: TRBV27; j_gene: TRBJ2-7; abundance: .; CDR3aa: CASSVTGNSNGEQYF; CDR3nt: TGTGCCAGCAGTGTGACCGGGAATTCGAACGGGGAGCAGTACTTC
d_gene: TRBD1; v_gene: TRBV7-9; j_gene: TRBJ2-3; abundance: .; CDR3aa: CASTKMGQGASDTQYF; CDR3nt: TGTGCCAGCACCAAAATGGGACAGGGGGCTTCGGATACGCAGTATTTT
d_gene: .; v_gene: TRBV11-1; j_gene: TRBJ2-7; abundance: .; CDR3aa: CASSLDGGSPYEQYF; CDR3nt: TGTGCCAGCAGCTTAGATGGGGGCTCTCCCTACGAGCAGTACTTC
d_gene: .; v_gene: TRBV14; j_gene: TRBJ1-6; abundance: .; CDR3aa: CASSQLQNSPLHF; CDR3nt: TGTGCCAGCAGCCAACTCCAGAATTCACCCCTCCACTTT
d_gene: TRBD1; v_gene: TRBV27; j_gene: TRBJ1-6; abundance: .; CDR3aa: CASSYRQGDTYNSPLHF; CDR3nt: TGTGCCAGCAGCTACCGACAGGGGGACACCTATAATTCACCCCTCCACTTT
d_gene: .; v_gene: TRBV6-5; j_gene: TRBJ1-4; abundance: few; CDR3aa: CASRKGGQLEKLFF; CDR3nt: TGTGCCAGCAGGAAGGGCGGACAGTTAGAAAAACTGTTTTTT
d_gene: .; v_gene: TRBV10-3; j_gene: TRBJ1-6; abundance: .; CDR3aa: CAISEAGSPLHF; CDR3nt: TGTGCCATCAGTGAGGCAGGCTCACCCCTCCACTTT
d_gene: .; v_gene: TRBV27; j_gene: TRBJ1-2; abundance: .; CDR3aa: CASSLWAGVGDGYTF; CDR3nt: TGTGCCAGCAGTTTATGGGCAGGGGTCGGTGATGGCTACACCTTC
d_gene: TRBD1; v_gene: TRBV3-1/TRBV3-2; j_gene: TRBJ1-2; abundance: .; CDR3aa: CASSETGGASNGYTF; CDR3nt: TGTGCCAGCAGCGAAACAGGGGGCGCATCCAATGGCTACACCTTC
d_gene: TRBD2; v_gene: TRBV27; j_gene: TRBJ2-7; abundance: once; CDR3aa: CASSTSGGLYEQYF; CDR3nt: TGTGCCAGCAGTACTAGCGGGGGCCTCTACGAGCAGTACTTC
d_gene: TRBD1; v_gene: TRBV19; j_gene: TRBJ2-7; abundance: .; CDR3aa: CASSTPGQGGTYEQYF; CDR3nt: TGTGCCAGTAGTACCCCGGGACAGGGAGGCACCTACGAGCAGTACTTC
d_gene: .; v_gene: TRBV6-5; j_gene: TRBJ1-3; abundance: .; CDR3aa: CASSPGLSGNTIYF; CDR3nt: TGTGCCAGCAGTCCAGGCCTCTCTGGAAACACCATATATTTT
d_gene: .; v_gene: TRBV30; j_gene: TRBJ1-1; abundance: .; CDR3aa: CAWSKDMNTEAFF; CDR3nt: TGTGCCTGGAGTAAGGACATGAACACTGAAGCTTTCTTT
d_gene: .; v_gene: TRBV29-1; j_gene: TRBJ1-4; abundance: .; CDR3aa: CSVVKGPTNEKLFF; CDR3nt: TGCAGCGTTGTTAAGGGGCCAACTAATGAAAAACTGTTTTTT
d_gene: TRBD2; v_gene: TRBV19; j_gene: TRBJ2-3; abundance: .; CDR3aa: CASSPGLTTDTQYF; CDR3nt: TGTGCCAGTAGCCCGGGACTAACGACAGATACGCAGTATTTT
d_gene: .; v_gene: TRBV19; j_gene: TRBJ2-6; abundance: .; CDR3aa: CASSILAGSSGANVLTF; CDR3nt: TGTGCCAGTAGTATACTGGCAGGAAGCTCTGGGGCCAACGTCCTGACTTTC
d_gene: .; v_gene: TRBV14; j_gene: TRBJ2-1; abundance: .; CDR3aa: CASSIPGARYNEQFF; CDR3nt: TGTGCCAGCAGCATTCCAGGGGCAAGATACAATGAGCAGTTCTTC
d_gene: TRBD1; v_gene: TRBV7-9; j_gene: TRBJ2-3; abundance: few; CDR3aa: CASSLGGLDRSTDTQYF; CDR3nt: TGTGCCAGCAGCTTAGGCGGGTTGGACAGGAGCACAGATACGCAGTATTTT
d_gene: .; v_gene: TRBV10-1; j_gene: TRBJ2-2; abundance: few; CDR3aa: CASRAGPNTGELFF; CDR3nt: TGCGCCAGCAGGGCAGGCCCGAACACCGGGGAGCTGTTTTTT
d_gene: TRBD1; v_gene: TRBV6-5; j_gene: TRBJ1-2; abundance: once; CDR3aa: CASTQDRAGYTF; CDR3nt: TGTGCCAGCACTCAAGACAGGGCTGGCTACACCTTC
d_gene: TRBD1; v_gene: TRBV19; j_gene: TRBJ2-7; abundance: .; CDR3aa: CASSMGTGGNYEQYF; CDR3nt: TGTGCCAGTAGTATGGGGACAGGGGGAAACTACGAGCAGTACTTC
d_gene: TRBD1; v_gene: TRBV6-5; j_gene: TRBJ2-3; abundance: .; CDR3aa: CASSYGTGGADTQYF; CDR3nt: TGTGCCAGCAGTTACGGGACAGGGGGCGCAGATACGCAGTATTTT
d_gene: TRBD1; v_gene: TRBV5-5; j_gene: TRBJ1-5; abundance: .; CDR3aa: CASSTPGQGPNQPQHF; CDR3nt: TGTGCCAGCAGCACTCCGGGACAGGGTCCCAATCAGCCCCAGCATTTT
d_gene: .; v_gene: TRBV27; j_gene: TRBJ2-3; abundance: .; CDR3aa: CASSPLPGAEDTQYF; CDR3nt: TGTGCCAGCAGTCCCCTCCCGGGAGCGGAAGATACGCAGTATTTT
d_gene: .; v_gene: TRBV3-1/TRBV3-2; j_gene: TRBJ2-2; abundance: .; CDR3aa: CASSLRGLTGELFF; CDR3nt: TGTGCCAGCAGCCTCCGAGGGCTGACCGGGGAGCTGTTTTTT
d_gene: TRBD1; v_gene: TRBV6-5; j_gene: TRBJ1-6; abundance: .; CDR3aa: CASGRQGLYNSPLHF; CDR3nt: TGTGCCAGCGGACGACAGGGCCTTTATAATTCACCCCTCCACTTT
d_gene: TRBD2; v_gene: TRBV2; j_gene: TRBJ2-3; abundance: .; CDR3aa: CASRVAGGQTDTQYF; CDR3nt: TGTGCCAGCAGGGTAGCGGGAGGGCAGACAGATACGCAGTATTTT
d_gene: TRBD1; v_gene: TRBV9; j_gene: TRBJ1-2; abundance: once; CDR3aa: CASSAYGQGAVGYTF; CDR3nt: TGTGCCAGCAGCGCTTATGGACAGGGGGCCGTTGGCTACACCTTC
d_gene: TRBD1; v_gene: TRBV6-6; j_gene: TRBJ1-4; abundance: .; CDR3aa: CASSYRGQDEKLFF; CDR3nt: TGTGCCAGCAGTTACAGGGGGCAGGACGAAAAACTGTTTTTT
d_gene: TRBD2; v_gene: TRBV19; j_gene: TRBJ2-7; abundance: .; CDR3aa: CASSILAGNEQYF; CDR3nt: TGTGCCAGTAGTATACTAGCGGGAAACGAGCAGTACTTC
d_gene: .; v_gene: TRBV5-1; j_gene: TRBJ2-3; abundance: .; CDR3aa: CASSLLGPTDTQYF; CDR3nt: TGCGCCAGCAGCTTGTTGGGGCCCACAGATACGCAGTATTTT
d_gene: .; v_gene: TRBV7-6; j_gene: TRBJ2-1; abundance: .; CDR3aa: CASSLPLVRASYNEQFF; CDR3nt: TGTGCCAGCAGCTTACCCCTTGTGCGGGCGTCCTACAATGAGCAGTTCTTC
d_gene: TRBD1; v_gene: TRBV4-2; j_gene: TRBJ2-2; abundance: .; CDR3aa: CASSQNRGSSGELFF; CDR3nt: TGTGCCAGCAGCCAGAACAGGGGATCGTCCGGGGAGCTGTTTTTT
d_gene: TRBD2; v_gene: TRBV3-1/TRBV3-2; j_gene: TRBJ2-1; abundance: .; CDR3aa: CASSQKVSGANEQFF; CDR3nt: TGTGCCAGCAGCCAAAAAGTCAGCGGGGCCAATGAGCAGTTCTTC
d_gene: .; v_gene: TRBV6-1; j_gene: TRBJ2-3; abundance: .; CDR3aa: CASSEIDTARYF; CDR3nt: TGTGCCAGCAGTGAAATCGACACCGCCCGCTATTTT
d_gene: .; v_gene: TRBV5-6; j_gene: TRBJ1-6; abundance: .; CDR3aa: CASSPNWVPGRNSPLHF; CDR3nt: TGTGCCAGCAGCCCAAACTGGGTCCCGGGAAGGAATTCACCCCTCCACTTT
d_gene: .; v_gene: TRBV6-1; j_gene: TRBJ2-7; abundance: once; CDR3aa: CASSEAGQANKQYF; CDR3nt: TGTGCCAGCAGTGAAGCGGGGCAGGCTAACAAGCAGTACTTC
d_gene: .; v_gene: TRBV29-1; j_gene: TRBJ1-1; abundance: .; CDR3aa: CSVEDLSEFDTEAFF; CDR3nt: TGCAGCGTTGAAGATCTGAGCGAATTCGACACTGAAGCTTTCTTT
d_gene: .; v_gene: TRBV27; j_gene: TRBJ2-1; abundance: .; CDR3aa: CASSLRSGTTYNEQFF; CDR3nt: TGTGCCAGCAGTTTACGAAGCGGGACAACCTACAATGAGCAGTTCTTC
d_gene: .; v_gene: TRBV6-5; j_gene: TRBJ2-7; abundance: .; CDR3aa: CASRKGQGSSYEQYF; CDR3nt: TGTGCCAGCAGAAAGGGGCAGGGGAGCTCCTACGAGCAGTACTTC
d_gene: .; v_gene: TRBV27; j_gene: TRBJ2-7; abundance: .; CDR3aa: CASRGTQHYEQYF; CDR3nt: TGTGCCAGCAGAGGGACACAGCACTACGAGCAGTACTTC
d_gene: .; v_gene: TRBV5-1; j_gene: TRBJ2-5; abundance: .; CDR3aa: CASSPALRAGGETQYF; CDR3nt: TGCGCCAGCAGCCCAGCCCTCCGCGCGGGTGGGGAGACCCAGTACTTC
d_gene: .; v_gene: TRBV5-4; j_gene: TRBJ2-7; abundance: .; CDR3aa: CASSPTGDYEQYF; CDR3nt: TGTGCCAGCAGCCCGACAGGAGACTACGAGCAGTACTTC
d_gene: TRBD2; v_gene: TRBV7-3; j_gene: TRBJ2-1; abundance: .; CDR3aa: CASSLMGLAGNEQFF; CDR3nt: TGTGCCAGCAGCTTAATGGGACTAGCGGGCAATGAGCAGTTCTTC